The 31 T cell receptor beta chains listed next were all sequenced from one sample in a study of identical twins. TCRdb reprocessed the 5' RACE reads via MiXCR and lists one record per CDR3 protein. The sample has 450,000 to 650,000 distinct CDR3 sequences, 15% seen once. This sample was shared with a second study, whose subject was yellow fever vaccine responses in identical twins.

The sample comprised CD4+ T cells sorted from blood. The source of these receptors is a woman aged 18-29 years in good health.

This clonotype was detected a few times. CDR3 nucleotide sequence: TGCAGTGCGGGGTTAGGGACAGGGGCAGATACGCAGTATTTT. Amino acids: CSAGLGTGADTQYF. The chain carries TRBV20-1 and TRBJ2-3; 10 bases match TRBD1. Germline V gives CDR1 DFQATT, CDR2 SNEGSKA (reference sequence). V gave up 6 bases and J gave up 4 bases; unmatched junction bases: 7. CDR3 length: 14 residues.

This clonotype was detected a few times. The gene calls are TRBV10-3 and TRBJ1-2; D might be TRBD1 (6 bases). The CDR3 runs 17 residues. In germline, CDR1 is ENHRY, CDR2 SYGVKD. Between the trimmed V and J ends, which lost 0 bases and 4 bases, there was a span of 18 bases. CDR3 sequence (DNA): TGTGCCATCAGTGAGTCGAAGCCAGGGGCCAGTGGCTATGGCTACACCTTC. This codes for CAISESKPGASGYGYTF.

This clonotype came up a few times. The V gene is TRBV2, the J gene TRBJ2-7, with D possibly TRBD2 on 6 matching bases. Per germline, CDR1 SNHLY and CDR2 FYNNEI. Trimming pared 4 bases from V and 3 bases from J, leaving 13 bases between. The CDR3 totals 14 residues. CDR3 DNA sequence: TGTGCCAGCAGTGGGAATTTGGGGGGCTACGAGCAGTACGTC. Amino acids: CASSGNLGGYEQYV.

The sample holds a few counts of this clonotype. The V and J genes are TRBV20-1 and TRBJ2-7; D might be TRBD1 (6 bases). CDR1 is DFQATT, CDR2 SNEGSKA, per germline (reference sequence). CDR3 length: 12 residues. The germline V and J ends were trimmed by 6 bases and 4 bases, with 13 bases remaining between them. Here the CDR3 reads CSAKQGFYEQYF. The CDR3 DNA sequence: TGCAGTGCCAAACAGGGATTTTACGAGCAGTACTTC.

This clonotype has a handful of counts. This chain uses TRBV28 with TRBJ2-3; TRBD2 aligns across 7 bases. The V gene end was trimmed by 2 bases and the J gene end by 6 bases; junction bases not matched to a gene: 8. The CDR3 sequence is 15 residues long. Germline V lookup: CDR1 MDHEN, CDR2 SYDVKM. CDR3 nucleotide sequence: TGTGCCAGCAGTTTAAGTTCCGGGGGGAAGGATACGCAGTATTTT. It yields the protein CASSLSSGGKDTQYF.

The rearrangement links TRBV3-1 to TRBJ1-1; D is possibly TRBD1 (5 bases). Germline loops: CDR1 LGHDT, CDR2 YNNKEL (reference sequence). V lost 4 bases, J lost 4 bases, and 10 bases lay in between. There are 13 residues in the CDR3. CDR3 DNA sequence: TGTGCCAGCAGCCCCAGGGCCGGCACTGAAGCTTTCTTT. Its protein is CASSPRAGTEAFF.

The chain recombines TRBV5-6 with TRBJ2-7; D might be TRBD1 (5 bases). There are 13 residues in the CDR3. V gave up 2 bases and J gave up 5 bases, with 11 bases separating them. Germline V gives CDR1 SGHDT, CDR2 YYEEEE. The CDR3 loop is CASSFQGSHEQYF. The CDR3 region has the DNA TGTGCCAGCAGCTTTCAGGGTAGCCACGAGCAGTACTTC.

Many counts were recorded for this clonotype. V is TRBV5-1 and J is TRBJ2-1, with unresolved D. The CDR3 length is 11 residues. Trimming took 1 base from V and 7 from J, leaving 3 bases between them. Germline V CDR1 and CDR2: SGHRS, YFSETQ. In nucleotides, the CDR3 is TGCGCCAGCAGCTTGATGAATGAGCAGTTCTTC. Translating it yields CASSLMNEQFF.

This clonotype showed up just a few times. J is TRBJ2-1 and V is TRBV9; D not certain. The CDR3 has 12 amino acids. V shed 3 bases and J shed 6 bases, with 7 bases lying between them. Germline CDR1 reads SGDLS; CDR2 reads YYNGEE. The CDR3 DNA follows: TGTGCCAGCAGCGGAACGGGCAATGAGCAGTTCTTC. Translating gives CASSGTGNEQFF. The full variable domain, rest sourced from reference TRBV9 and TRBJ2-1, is DSGVTQTPKHLITATGQRVTLRCSPRSGDLSVYWYQQSLDQGLQFLIQYYNGEERAKGNILERFSAQQFPDLHSELNLSSLELGDSALYFCASSGTGNEQFFGPGTRLTVL.

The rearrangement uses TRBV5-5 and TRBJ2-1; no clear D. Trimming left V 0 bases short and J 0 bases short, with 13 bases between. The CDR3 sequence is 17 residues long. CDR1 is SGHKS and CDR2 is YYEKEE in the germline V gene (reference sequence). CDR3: CASSLAKDISSYNEQFF. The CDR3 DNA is TGTGCCAGCAGCTTGGCGAAGGATATCAGCTCCTACAATGAGCAGTTCTTC.

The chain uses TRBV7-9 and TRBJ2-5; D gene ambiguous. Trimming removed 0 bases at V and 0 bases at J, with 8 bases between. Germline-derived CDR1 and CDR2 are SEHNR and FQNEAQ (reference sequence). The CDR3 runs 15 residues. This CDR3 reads CASSLAVADQETQYF. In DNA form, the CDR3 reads TGTGCCAGCAGCTTAGCGGTGGCTGACCAAGAGACCCAGTACTTC.

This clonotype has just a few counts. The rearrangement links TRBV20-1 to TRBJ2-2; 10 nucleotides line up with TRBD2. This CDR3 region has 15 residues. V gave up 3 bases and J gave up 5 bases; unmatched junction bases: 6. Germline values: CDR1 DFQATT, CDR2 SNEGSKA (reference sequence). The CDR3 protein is CSARRLAGPTGELFF. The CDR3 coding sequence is TGCAGTGCTAGGAGACTAGCGGGTCCGACCGGGGAGCTGTTTTTT.

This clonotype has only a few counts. CDR3: CASSHADREDEKLFF. The CDR3 DNA reads TGCGCCAGCAGCCATGCGGACAGGGAAGATGAAAAACTGTTTTTT. The V and J genes are TRBV4-1 and TRBJ1-4, with 8 bases that match TRBD1. Unmatched junction bases numbered 6, after V lost 3 bases and J lost 6 bases. CDR3 length: 15 amino acids. Germline loops: CDR1 MGHRA, CDR2 YSYEKL.

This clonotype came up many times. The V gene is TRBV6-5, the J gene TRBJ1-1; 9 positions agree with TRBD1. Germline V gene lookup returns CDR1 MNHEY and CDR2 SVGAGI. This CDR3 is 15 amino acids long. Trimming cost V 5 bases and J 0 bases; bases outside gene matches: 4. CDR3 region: CASSTTGGVNTEAFF. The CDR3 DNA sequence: TGTGCCAGCAGTACGACAGGGGGGGTGAACACTGAAGCTTTCTTT.

The CDR3 DNA follows: TGTGCCAGCAGCCCCACGGGAAGGACTGAAGCTTTCTTT. This sequence encodes CASSPTGRTEAFF. The V and J genes are TRBV7-9 and TRBJ1-1; no clear D gene. CDR1 and CDR2 from the germline V gene are SEHNR and FQNEAQ (reference sequence). Trimming cost V 5 bases and J 5 bases, with 12 bases left between them. This CDR3 is built from 13 residues.

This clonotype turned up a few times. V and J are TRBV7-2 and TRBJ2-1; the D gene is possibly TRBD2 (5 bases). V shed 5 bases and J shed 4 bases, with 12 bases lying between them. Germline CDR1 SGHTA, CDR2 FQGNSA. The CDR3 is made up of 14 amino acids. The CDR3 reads CASSLRRSYNEQFF. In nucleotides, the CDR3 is TGTGCCAGCAGCCTCCGGAGGTCATACAATGAGCAGTTCTTC. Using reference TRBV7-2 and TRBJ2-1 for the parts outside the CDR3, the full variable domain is GAGVSQSPSNKVTEKGKDVELRCDPISGHTALYWYRQSLGQGLEFLIYFQGNSAPDKSGLPSDRFSAERTGGSVSTLTIQRTQQEDSAVYLCASSLRRSYNEQFFGPGTRLTVL.

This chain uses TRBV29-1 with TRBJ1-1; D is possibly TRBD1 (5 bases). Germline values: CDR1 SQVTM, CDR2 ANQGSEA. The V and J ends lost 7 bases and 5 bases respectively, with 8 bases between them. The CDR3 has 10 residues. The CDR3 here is CSGGETEAFF. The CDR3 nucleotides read TGCAGCGGGGGGGAGACTGAAGCTTTCTTT.

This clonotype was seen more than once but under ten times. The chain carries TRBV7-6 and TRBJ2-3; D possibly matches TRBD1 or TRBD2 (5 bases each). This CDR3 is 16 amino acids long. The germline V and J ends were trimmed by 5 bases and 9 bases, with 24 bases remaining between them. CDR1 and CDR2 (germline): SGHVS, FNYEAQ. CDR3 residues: CASSTLRGTASNTQYF. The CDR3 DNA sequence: TGTGCCAGCAGCACCCTAAGAGGGACGGCCTCGAACACGCAGTATTTT.

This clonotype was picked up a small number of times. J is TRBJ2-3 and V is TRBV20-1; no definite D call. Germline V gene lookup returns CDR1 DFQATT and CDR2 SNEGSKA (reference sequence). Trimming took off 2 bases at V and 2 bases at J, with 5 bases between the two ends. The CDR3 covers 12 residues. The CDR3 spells CSARQNTDTQYF. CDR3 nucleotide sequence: TGCAGTGCTAGACAAAACACAGATACGCAGTATTTT.

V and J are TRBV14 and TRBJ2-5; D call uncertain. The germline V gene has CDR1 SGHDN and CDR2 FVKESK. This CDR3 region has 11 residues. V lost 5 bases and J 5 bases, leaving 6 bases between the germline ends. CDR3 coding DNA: TGTGCCAGCAGCAACCGGGAGACCCAGTACTTC. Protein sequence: CASSNRETQYF.

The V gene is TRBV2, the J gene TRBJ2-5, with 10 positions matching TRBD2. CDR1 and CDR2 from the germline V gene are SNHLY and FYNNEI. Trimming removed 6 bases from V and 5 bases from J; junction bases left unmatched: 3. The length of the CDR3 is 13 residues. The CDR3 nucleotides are TGTGCCAGCAGACCACTAGCGGGGGAGACCCAGTACTTC. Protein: CASRPLAGETQYF.

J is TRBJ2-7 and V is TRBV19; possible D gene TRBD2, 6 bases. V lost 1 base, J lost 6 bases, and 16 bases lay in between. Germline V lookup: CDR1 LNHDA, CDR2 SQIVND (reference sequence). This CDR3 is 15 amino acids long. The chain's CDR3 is CASSIGTGVSGEQYF. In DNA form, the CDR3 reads TGTGCCAGTAGTATAGGAACGGGAGTGTCTGGCGAGCAGTACTTC.

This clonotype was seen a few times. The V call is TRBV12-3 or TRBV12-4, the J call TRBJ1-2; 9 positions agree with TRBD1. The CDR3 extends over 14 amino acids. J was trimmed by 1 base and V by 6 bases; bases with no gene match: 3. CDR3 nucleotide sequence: TGTGCCAGCAGGGGGGACAGGGATAACTATGGCTACACCTTC. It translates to CASRGDRDNYGYTF.

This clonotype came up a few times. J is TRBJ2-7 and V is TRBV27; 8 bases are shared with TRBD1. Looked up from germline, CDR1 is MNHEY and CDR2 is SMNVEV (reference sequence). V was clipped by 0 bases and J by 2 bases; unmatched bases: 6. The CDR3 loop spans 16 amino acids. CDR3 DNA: TGTGCCAGCAGTTTATCCTCACAGGGGGGCCCCTACGAGCAGTACGTC. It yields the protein CASSLSSQGGPYEQYV.

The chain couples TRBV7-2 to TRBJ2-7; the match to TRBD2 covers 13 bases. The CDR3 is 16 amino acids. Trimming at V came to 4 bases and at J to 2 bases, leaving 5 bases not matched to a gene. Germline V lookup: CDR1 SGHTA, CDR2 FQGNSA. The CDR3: CASSSAGTSGAYEQYF. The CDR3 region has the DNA TGTGCCAGCAGCTCCGCCGGGACTAGCGGGGCCTACGAGCAGTACTTC.

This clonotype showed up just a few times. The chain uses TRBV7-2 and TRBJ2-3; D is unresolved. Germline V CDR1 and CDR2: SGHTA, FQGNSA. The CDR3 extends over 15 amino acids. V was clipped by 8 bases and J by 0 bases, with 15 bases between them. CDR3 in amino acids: CASAISTSSTDTQYF. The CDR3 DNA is TGTGCCAGCGCAATAAGCACTTCTAGCACAGATACGCAGTATTTT. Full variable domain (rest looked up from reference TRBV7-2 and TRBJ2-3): GAGVSQSPSNKVTEKGKDVELRCDPISGHTALYWYRQSLGQGLEFLIYFQGNSAPDKSGLPSDRFSAERTGGSVSTLTIQRTQQEDSAVYLCASAISTSSTDTQYFGPGTRLTVL.

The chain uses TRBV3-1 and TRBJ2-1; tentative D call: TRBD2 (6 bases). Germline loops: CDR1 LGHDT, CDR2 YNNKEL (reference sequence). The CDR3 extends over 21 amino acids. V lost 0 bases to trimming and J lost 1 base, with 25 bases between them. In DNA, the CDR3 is TGTGCCAGCAGCCAAGAATGGCAGGGAGAACGCCTAGCGCTTTCCTACAATGAGCAGTTCTTC. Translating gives CASSQEWQGERLALSYNEQFF.

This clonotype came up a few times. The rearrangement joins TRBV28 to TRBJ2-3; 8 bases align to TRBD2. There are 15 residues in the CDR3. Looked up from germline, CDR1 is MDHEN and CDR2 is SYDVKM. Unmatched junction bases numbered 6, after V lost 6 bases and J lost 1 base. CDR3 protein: CASSRGGQGTDTQYF. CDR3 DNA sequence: TGTGCCAGCAGCCGGGGGGGCCAGGGCACAGATACGCAGTATTTT.

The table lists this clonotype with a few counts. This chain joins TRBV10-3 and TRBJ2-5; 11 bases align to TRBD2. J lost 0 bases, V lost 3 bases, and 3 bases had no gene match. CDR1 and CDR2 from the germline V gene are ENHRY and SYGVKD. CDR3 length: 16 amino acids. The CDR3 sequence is CAISERGLADQETQYF. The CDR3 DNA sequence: TGTGCCATCAGTGAACGGGGACTAGCGGACCAAGAGACCCAGTACTTC.

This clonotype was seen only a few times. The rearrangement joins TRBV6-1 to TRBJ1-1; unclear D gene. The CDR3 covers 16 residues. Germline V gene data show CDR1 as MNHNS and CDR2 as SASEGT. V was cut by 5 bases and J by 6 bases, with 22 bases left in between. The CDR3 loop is CASSPGLGKGSPEAFF. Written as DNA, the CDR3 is TGTGCCAGCAGTCCCGGGCTGGGGAAGGGATCTCCTGAAGCTTTCTTT.

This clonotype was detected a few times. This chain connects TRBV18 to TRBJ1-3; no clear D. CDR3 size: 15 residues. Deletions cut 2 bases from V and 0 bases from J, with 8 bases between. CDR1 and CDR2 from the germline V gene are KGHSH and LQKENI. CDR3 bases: TGTGCCAGCTCACCAGTGGCATCCTCTGGAAACACCATATATTTT. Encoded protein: CASSPVASSGNTIYF.